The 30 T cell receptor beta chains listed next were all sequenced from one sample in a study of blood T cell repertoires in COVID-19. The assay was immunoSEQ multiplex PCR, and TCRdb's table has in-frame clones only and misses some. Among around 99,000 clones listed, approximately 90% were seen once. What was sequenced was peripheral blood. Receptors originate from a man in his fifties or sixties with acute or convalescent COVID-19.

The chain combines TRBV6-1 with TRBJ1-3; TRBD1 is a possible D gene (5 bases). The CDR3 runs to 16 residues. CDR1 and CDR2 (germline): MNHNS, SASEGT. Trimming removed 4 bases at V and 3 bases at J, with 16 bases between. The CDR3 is CASSATIDSLGNTIYF. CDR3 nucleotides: TGTGCCAGCAGTGCGACCATCGACAGCCTTGGAAACACCATATATTTT.

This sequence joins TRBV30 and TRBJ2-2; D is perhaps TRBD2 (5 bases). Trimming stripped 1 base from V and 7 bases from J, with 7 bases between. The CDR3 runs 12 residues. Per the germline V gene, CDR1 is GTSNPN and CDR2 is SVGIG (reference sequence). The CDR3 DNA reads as TGTGCCTGGAGTGCCCGGGGCGGGGAGCTGTTTTTT. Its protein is CAWSARGGELFF.

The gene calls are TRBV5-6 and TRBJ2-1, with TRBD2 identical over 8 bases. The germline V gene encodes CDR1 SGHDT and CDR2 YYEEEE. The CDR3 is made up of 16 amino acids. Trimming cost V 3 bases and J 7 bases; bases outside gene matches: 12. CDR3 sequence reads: CASSSPGLEGRNEQFF. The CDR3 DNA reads TGTGCCAGCAGCTCACCGGGACTAGAGGGTAGGAATGAGCAGTTCTTC.

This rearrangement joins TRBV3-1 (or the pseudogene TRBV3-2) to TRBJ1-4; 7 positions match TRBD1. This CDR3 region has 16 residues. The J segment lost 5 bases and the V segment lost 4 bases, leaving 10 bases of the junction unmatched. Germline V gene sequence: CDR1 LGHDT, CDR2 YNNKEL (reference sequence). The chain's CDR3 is CASSPIGTEKNEKLFF. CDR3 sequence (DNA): TGTGCCAGCAGCCCAATCGGGACAGAGAAGAATGAAAAACTGTTTTTT.

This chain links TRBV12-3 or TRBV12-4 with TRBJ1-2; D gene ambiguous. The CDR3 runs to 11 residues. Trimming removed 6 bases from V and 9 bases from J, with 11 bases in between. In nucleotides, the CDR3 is TGTGCCAGCAGCGGGCGAGGGAGCTACACCTTC. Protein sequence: CASSGRGSYTF.

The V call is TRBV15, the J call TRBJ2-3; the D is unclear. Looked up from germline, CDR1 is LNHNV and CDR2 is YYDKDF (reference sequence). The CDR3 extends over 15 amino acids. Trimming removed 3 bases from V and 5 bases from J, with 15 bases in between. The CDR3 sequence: CATSRGPGPGDTQYF. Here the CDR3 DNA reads TGTGCCACCAGCAGGGGCCCTGGGCCTGGAGATACGCAGTATTTT.

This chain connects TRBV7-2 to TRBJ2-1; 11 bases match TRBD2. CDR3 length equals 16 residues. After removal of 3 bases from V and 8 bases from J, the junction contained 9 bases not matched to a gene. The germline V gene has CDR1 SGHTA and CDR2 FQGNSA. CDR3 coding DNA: TGTGCCAGCAGCTTGCGACTAGCGGGACCTGGGGATGAGCAGTTCTTC. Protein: CASSLRLAGPGDEQFF.

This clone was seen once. The CDR3 reads CASSYGLAGVRETQYF. For the CDR3, the DNA is TGTGCCAGCAGTTACGGACTAGCGGGAGTGCGGGAGACCCAGTACTTC. The V gene is TRBV6-5, the J gene TRBJ2-5; 13 bases are shared with TRBD2. J gave up 5 bases and V 2 bases, and 5 bases lay outside the gene matches. This CDR3 has 16 residues. Germline values: CDR1 MNHEY, CDR2 SVGAGI.

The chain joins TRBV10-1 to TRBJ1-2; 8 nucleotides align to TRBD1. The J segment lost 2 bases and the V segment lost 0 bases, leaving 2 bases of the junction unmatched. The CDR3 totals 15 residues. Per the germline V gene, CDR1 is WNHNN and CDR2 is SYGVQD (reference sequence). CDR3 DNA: TGCGCCAGCAGTGAGTCGGGACAGGAAAACTATGGCTACACCTTC. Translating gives CASSESGQENYGYTF.

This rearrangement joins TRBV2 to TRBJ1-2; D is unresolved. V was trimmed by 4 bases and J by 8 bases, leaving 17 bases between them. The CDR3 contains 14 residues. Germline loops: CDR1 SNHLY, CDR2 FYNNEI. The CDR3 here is CASSATAARQGYTF. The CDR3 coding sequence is TGTGCCAGCAGTGCCACAGCTGCTCGACAAGGCTACACCTTC.

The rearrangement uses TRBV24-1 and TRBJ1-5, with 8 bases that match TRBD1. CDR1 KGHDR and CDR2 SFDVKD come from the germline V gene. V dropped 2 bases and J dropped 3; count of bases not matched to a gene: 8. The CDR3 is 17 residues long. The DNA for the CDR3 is TGTGCCACCAGTGATTCGCGGACAGGGCCCGTCAATCAGCCCCAGCATTTT. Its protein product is CATSDSRTGPVNQPQHF.

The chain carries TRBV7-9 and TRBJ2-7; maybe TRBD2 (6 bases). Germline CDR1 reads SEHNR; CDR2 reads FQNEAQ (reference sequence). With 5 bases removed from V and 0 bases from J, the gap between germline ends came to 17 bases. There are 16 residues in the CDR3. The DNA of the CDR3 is TGTGCCAGCAGCGCCGACCTAGCGAAGAGCTCCTACGAGCAGTACTTC. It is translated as CASSADLAKSSYEQYF.

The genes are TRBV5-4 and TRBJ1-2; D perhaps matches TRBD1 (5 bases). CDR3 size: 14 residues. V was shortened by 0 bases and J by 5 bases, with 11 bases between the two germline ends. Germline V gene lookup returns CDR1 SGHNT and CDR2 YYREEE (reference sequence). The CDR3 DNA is TGTGCCAGCAGCTTGGGGTCCGGGACTTATGGCTACACCTTC. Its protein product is CASSLGSGTYGYTF.

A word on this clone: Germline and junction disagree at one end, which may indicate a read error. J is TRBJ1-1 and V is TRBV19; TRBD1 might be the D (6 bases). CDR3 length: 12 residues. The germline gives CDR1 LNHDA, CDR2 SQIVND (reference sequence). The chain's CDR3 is CASKGSWGQADF. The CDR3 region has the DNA TGTGCCAGTAAGGGGAGCTGGGGGCAGGCGGACTTT.

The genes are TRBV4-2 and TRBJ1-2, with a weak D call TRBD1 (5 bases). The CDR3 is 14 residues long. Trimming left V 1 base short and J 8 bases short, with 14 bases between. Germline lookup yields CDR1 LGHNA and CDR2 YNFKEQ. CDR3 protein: CASSQAQGGNGYTF. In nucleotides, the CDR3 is TGTGCCAGCAGCCAAGCTCAGGGAGGTAACGGCTACACCTTC.

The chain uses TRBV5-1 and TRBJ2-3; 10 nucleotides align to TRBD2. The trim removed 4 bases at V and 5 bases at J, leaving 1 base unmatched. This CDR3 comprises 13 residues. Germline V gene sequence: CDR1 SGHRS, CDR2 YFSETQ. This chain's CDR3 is CASSLAGVDTQYF. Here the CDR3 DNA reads TGCGCCAGCAGCCTAGCGGGAGTAGATACGCAGTATTTT. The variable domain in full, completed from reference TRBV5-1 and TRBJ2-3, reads KAGVTQTPRYLIKTRGQQVTLSCSPISGHRSVSWYQQTPGQGLQFLFEYFSETQRNKGNFPGRFSGRQFSNSRSEMNVSTLELGDSALYLCASSLAGVDTQYFGPGTRLTVL.

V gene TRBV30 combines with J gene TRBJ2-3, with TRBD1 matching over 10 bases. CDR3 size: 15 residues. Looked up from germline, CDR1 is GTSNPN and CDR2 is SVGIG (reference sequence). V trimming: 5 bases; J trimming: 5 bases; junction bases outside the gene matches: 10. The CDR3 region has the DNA TGTGCCTGGGCCCGACAGGGGGCGGTCGGAGATACGCAGTATTTT. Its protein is CAWARQGAVGDTQYF. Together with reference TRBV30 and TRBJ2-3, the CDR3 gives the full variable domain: SQTIHQWPATLVQPVGSPLSLECTVEGTSNPNLYWYRQAAGRGLQLLFYSVGIGQISSEVPQNLSASRPQDRQFILSSKKLLLSDSGFYLCAWARQGAVGDTQYFGPGTRLTVL.

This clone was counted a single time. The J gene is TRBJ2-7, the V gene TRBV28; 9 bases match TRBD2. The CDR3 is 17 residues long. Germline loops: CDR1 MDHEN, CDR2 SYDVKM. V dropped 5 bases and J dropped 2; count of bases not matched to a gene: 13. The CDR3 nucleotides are TGTGCCAGCAGTGCAGCTAGCGGGATTGGCCCCGCCTACGAGCAGTACTTC. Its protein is CASSAASGIGPAYEQYF.

This CDR3 is CATDYDNEQFF. DNA for the CDR3: TGTGCCACGGACTATGACAATGAGCAGTTCTTC. J is TRBJ2-1 and V is TRBV30; D is perhaps TRBD2 (6 bases). Trimming took off 8 bases at V and 5 bases at J, with 10 bases between the two ends. CDR3 size: 11 residues. Looked up from germline, CDR1 is GTSNPN and CDR2 is SVGIG (reference sequence). The whole variable domain, filled in from reference TRBV30 and TRBJ2-1, reads SQTIHQWPATLVQPVGSPLSLECTVEGTSNPNLYWYRQAAGRGLQLLFYSVGIGQISSEVPQNLSASRPQDRQFILSSKKLLLSDSGFYLCATDYDNEQFFGPGTRLTVL.

The CDR3, as DNA: TGTGCCAGCAGCGATAGTCGGCGGACCGGGGAGCTGTTTTTT. Protein: CASSDSRRTGELFF. This chain uses TRBV13 with TRBJ2-2; D unresolved. The CDR3 runs to 14 residues. Germline CDR1 and CDR2: PRHDT and FYEKMQ (reference sequence). V lost 5 bases and J lost 5, with 12 bases in between.

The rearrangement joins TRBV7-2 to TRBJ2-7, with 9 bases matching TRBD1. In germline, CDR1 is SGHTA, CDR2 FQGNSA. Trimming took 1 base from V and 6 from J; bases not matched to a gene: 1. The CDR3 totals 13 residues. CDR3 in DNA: TGTGCCAGCAGCTTAGGACAGGGGGTCGAGCAGTACTTC. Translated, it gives CASSLGQGVEQYF.

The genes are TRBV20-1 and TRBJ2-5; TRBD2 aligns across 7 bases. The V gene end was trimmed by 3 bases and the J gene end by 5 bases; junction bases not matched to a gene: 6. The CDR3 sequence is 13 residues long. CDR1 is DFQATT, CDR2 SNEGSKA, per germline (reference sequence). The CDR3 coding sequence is TGCAGTGCTAGTGGACTAGTTGGGGAGACCCAGTACTTC. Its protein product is CSASGLVGETQYF.

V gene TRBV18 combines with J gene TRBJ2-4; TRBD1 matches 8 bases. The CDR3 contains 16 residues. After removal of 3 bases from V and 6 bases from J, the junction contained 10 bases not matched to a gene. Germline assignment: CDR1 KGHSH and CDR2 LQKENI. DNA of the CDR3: TGTGCCAGCTCACCGACGACAGGGGCAGGGGGAAACATTCAGTACTTC. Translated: CASSPTTGAGGNIQYF.

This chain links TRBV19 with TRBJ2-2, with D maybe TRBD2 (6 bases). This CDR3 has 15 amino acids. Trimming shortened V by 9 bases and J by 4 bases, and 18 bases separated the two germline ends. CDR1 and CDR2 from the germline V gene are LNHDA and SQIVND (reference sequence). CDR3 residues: CASPSDYRVTGELFF. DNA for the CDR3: TGTGCCAGCCCCTCGGACTATCGGGTCACCGGGGAGCTGTTTTTT.

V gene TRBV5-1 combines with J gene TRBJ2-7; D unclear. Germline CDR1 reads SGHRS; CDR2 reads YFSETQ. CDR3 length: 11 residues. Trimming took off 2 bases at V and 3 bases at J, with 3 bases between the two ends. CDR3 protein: CASSLHYEQYF. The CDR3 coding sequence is TGCGCCAGCAGCTTACACTACGAGCAGTACTTC.

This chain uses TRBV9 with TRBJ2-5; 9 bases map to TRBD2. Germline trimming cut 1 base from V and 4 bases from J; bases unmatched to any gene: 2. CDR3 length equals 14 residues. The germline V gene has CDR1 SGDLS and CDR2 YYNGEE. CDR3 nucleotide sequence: TGTGCCAGCAGCGTACTTAGCGGGGGAGAGACCCAGTACTTC. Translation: CASSVLSGGETQYF. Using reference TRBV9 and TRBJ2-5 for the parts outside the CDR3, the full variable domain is DSGVTQTPKHLITATGQRVTLRCSPRSGDLSVYWYQQSLDQGLQFLIQYYNGEERAKGNILERFSAQQFPDLHSELNLSSLELGDSALYFCASSVLSGGETQYFGPGTRLLVL.

The CDR3 is CASSPSGQGDSPLHF. In DNA form, the CDR3 reads TGTGCCAGCTCCCCAAGTGGGCAGGGGGATTCACCCCTCCACTTT. This chain links TRBV18 with TRBJ1-6; TRBD1 aligns across 7 bases. V dropped 6 bases and J dropped 8; count of bases not matched to a gene: 10. This CDR3 has 15 residues. CDR1 and CDR2 (germline): KGHSH, LQKENI.

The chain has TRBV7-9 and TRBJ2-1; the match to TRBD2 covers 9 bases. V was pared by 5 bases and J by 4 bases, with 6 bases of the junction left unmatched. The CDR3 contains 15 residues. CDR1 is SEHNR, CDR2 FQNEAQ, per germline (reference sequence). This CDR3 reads CASSGVLAGYNEQFF. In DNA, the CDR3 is TGTGCCAGCAGCGGTGTCCTAGCGGGATACAATGAGCAGTTCTTC.

CDR3 in DNA: TGTGCCTGGATGGGGAGGGGCGGCACTGAAGCTTTCTTT. Translating gives CAWMGRGGTEAFF. The chain couples TRBV30 to TRBJ1-1, with D possibly TRBD1 on 5 matching bases. Trimming removed 4 bases from V and 4 bases from J, with 13 bases in between. There are 13 residues in the CDR3. Germline V gene lookup returns CDR1 GTSNPN and CDR2 SVGIG (reference sequence).

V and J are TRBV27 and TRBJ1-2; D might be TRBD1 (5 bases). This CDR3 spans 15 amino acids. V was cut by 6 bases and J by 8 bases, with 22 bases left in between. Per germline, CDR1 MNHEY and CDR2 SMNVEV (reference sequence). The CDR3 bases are TGTGCCAGCAGCCGGAGCCAGGGCCAAGGGTGGGGCTACACCTTC. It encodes CASSRSQGQGWGYTF.